The 7 T cell receptor beta chains listed next were all sequenced from one sample in a study of technical replicates of blood from several donors. The data were produced by immunoSEQ multiplex PCR, yet TCRdb's version contains in-frame clones alone and is incomplete. The profile shows about 94,000 clones, approximately 95% of them singletons. The sequenced sample consisted of T cells isolated from PBMCs. Source of these receptors: a human donor in good health.

This rearrangement joins TRBV7-9 to TRBJ1-5; D is uncertain. Trimming took off 5 bases at V and 4 bases at J, with 12 bases between the two ends. This CDR3 is built from 14 residues. CDR1 SEHNR and CDR2 FQNEAQ come from the germline V gene (reference sequence). The CDR3 spells CASSQEGRNQPQHF. The CDR3 region has the DNA TGTGCCAGCAGCCAAGAGGGTCGTAATCAGCCCCAGCATTTT.

The chain carries TRBV6-5 and TRBJ2-7; unclear D gene. The CDR3 extends over 12 amino acids. V was cut by 6 bases and J by 9 bases, with 15 bases left in between. Germline V gene lookup returns CDR1 MNHEY and CDR2 SVGAGI. CDR3 coding DNA: TGTGCCAGCAGGCGACTTCGACGCTGGCAGTACTTC. It yields the protein CASRRLRRWQYF.

J is TRBJ1-4 and V is TRBV19; 8 bases line up with TRBD1. With 3 bases clipped from V and 12 bases from J, the junction kept 9 bases outside the gene matches. This CDR3 spans 14 amino acids. Germline assignment: CDR1 LNHDA and CDR2 SQIVND (reference sequence). This CDR3 is CASSIPGQGMELFF. CDR3 sequence (DNA): TGTGCCAGTAGTATCCCAGGACAGGGTATGGAACTGTTTTTT.

This rearrangement joins TRBV28 to TRBJ2-5; 10 positions agree with TRBD2. This CDR3 is built from 15 residues. J lost 5 bases, V lost 6 bases, and 9 bases had no gene match. Per germline, CDR1 MDHEN and CDR2 SYDVKM. The CDR3 loop is CASSPPSGRGETQYF. CDR3 nucleotides: TGTGCCAGCAGCCCGCCTAGCGGGAGAGGCGAGACCCAGTACTTC.

This chain connects TRBV5-4 to TRBJ2-3, with 8 bases matching TRBD2. The V gene end was trimmed by 4 bases and the J gene end by 6 bases; junction bases not matched to a gene: 10. The CDR3 is made up of 15 amino acids. Germline V gene data show CDR1 as SGHNT and CDR2 as YYREEE (reference sequence). DNA of the CDR3: TGTGCCAGCAGCGAACCCGGGACTAGAGGTGATACGCAGTATTTT. The encoded protein is CASSEPGTRGDTQYF. The entire variable domain, with the rest obtained from reference TRBV5-4 and TRBJ2-3, is as follows: ETGVTQSPTHLIKTRGQQVTLRCSSQSGHNTVSWYQQALGQGPQFIFQYYREEENGRGNFPPRFSGLQFPNYSSELNVNALELDDSALYLCASSEPGTRGDTQYFGPGTRLTVL.

The chain couples TRBV5-1 to TRBJ2-7; 7 bases line up with TRBD1. V gave up 0 bases and J gave up 12 bases; unmatched junction bases: 9. CDR3 length equals 13 residues. Germline-derived CDR1 and CDR2 are SGHRS and YFSETQ. Here the CDR3 DNA reads TGCGCCAGCAGCTTGGACCGGACAGGCCTAGCGTACTTC. Translated: CASSLDRTGLAYF.

V and J are TRBV7-9 and TRBJ2-4; possibly TRBD2 for D (6 bases). Trimming removed 5 bases from V and 8 bases from J, with 13 bases in between. Germline assignment: CDR1 SEHNR and CDR2 FQNEAQ (reference sequence). This CDR3 is 13 amino acids long. The CDR3 bases are TGTGCCAGCAGCACTAGCAATGGTTACATTCAGTACTTC. Protein product: CASSTSNGYIQYF.